A single sample gave rise to the 14 T cell receptor beta chains below, sequenced in a study of blood T cell repertoires in COVID-19. Produced via immunoSEQ multiplex PCR; TCRdb's table is partial and in-frame only. The data hold more than 200,000 clones, with approximately 90% observed a single time. Sample: peripheral blood. These receptors came from a man aged 65 to 85 with acute or convalescent COVID-19.

V and J are TRBV7-2 and TRBJ2-7; TRBD1 matches at 7 bases. The V and J ends lost 1 base and 0 bases, in that order; junction bases with no gene match: 6. The germline CDR1 and CDR2 sequences are SGHTA and FQGNSA. The CDR3 sequence is 16 residues long. The CDR3 spells CASSLVWDSGSYEQYF. In DNA, the CDR3 is TGTGCCAGCAGCTTAGTCTGGGACAGCGGCTCCTACGAGCAGTACTTC. The variable domain in full, with the rest retrieved from reference TRBV7-2 and TRBJ2-7, is GAGVSQSPSNKVTEKGKDVELRCDPISGHTALYWYRQSLGQGLEFLIYFQGNSAPDKSGLPSDRFSAERTGGSVSTLTIQRTQQEDSAVYLCASSLVWDSGSYEQYFGPGTRLTVT.

About this clone: This CDR3 is also generated by other DNA sequences in the sample. This chain joins TRBV5-1 and TRBJ2-7; a possible D gene is TRBD1 (8 bases). Germline CDR1 SGHRS, CDR2 YFSETQ. Trimming stripped 0 bases from V and 4 bases from J, with 17 bases between. The CDR3 has 16 amino acids. The CDR3 DNA is TGCGCCAGCAGCTTGGGGCCCGACAGGGGAGGGTACGAGCAGTACTTC. Protein sequence: CASSLGPDRGGYEQYF.

This clone was counted a single time. The chain joins TRBV2 to TRBJ2-7; a weak D match, TRBD1 (6 bases). The germline V gene encodes CDR1 SNHLY and CDR2 FYNNEI. V was pared by 7 bases and J by 0 bases, with 13 bases between. This CDR3 has 14 residues. As DNA, the CDR3 is TGTGCCAGCAATAGGGACATACTCTCCTACGAGCAGTACTTC. Protein product: CASNRDILSYEQYF.

The count of this clone is one. The rearrangement links TRBV7-3 to TRBJ2-3; D call uncertain. The CDR3 is made up of 13 amino acids. V shed 0 bases and J shed 4 bases, with 5 bases lying between them. Germline V gives CDR1 SGHTA, CDR2 FQGTGA. The CDR3 loop is CASSLTPADTQYF. The CDR3 DNA sequence: TGTGCCAGCAGCTTAACCCCCGCAGATACGCAGTATTTT. The complete variable domain, with remaining parts taken from reference TRBV7-3 and TRBJ2-3, reads GAGVSQTPSNKVTEKGKYVELRCDPISGHTALYWYRQSLGQGPEFLIYFQGTGAADDSGLPNDRFFAVRPEGSVSTLKIQRTERGDSAVYLCASSLTPADTQYFGPGTRLTVL.

This chain uses TRBV7-2 with TRBJ2-1; maybe TRBD2 (5 bases). Germline CDR1 reads SGHTA; CDR2 reads FQGNSA. CDR3 length equals 17 residues. Trimming removed 2 bases at V and 15 bases at J, with 29 bases between. The CDR3 DNA is TGTGCCAGCAGCTTACGACGGGCAACTAGGGATAGTTCGGTGCCGTTCTTC. As protein: CASSLRRATRDSSVPFF.

This chain connects TRBV28 to TRBJ2-1, with 9 bases that match TRBD2. CDR1 is MDHEN, CDR2 SYDVKM, per germline. V gave up 3 bases and J gave up 4 bases; unmatched junction bases: 4. This CDR3 is built from 15 residues. The CDR3 reads CASSFAGGHYNEQFF. The CDR3 DNA reads TGTGCCAGCAGTTTTGCGGGAGGGCATTACAATGAGCAGTTCTTC.

The genes are TRBV19 and TRBJ1-6; unclear D gene. CDR1 and CDR2 from the germline V gene are LNHDA and SQIVND (reference sequence). With 6 bases removed from V and 6 bases from J, the gap between germline ends came to 18 bases. This CDR3 comprises 16 residues. As DNA, the CDR3 is TGTGCCAGTAGCTCCGGACGCGGGGATTTTAATTCACCCCTCCACTTT. The encoded protein is CASSSGRGDFNSPLHF.

This clone turned up a few times. The genes are TRBV2 and TRBJ1-6; D is perhaps TRBD1 (5 bases). Trimming removed 4 bases at V and 8 bases at J, with 15 bases between. Germline V gene lookup returns CDR1 SNHLY and CDR2 FYNNEI. CDR3 length equals 15 residues. This CDR3 is CASSGSTGAYSPLHF. The CDR3 DNA follows: TGTGCCAGCAGTGGGTCCACAGGAGCCTATTCACCCCTCCACTTT.

This sequence joins TRBV29-1 and TRBJ2-5, with TRBD2 identical over 8 bases. The CDR3 sequence is 12 residues long. J gave up 10 bases and V 2 bases, and 6 bases lay outside the gene matches. Germline CDR1 is SQVTM and CDR2 is ANQGSEA. The chain's CDR3 is CSVEYFSGVQYF. For the CDR3, the DNA is TGCAGCGTTGAATACTTTAGCGGGGTCCAGTACTTC.

This clone has only a few counts. The rearrangement links TRBV7-3 to TRBJ1-2; D ambiguous. V was clipped by 5 bases and J by 6 bases, with 16 bases between them. The CDR3 spans 14 residues. CDR1 and CDR2 from the germline V gene are SGHTA and FQGTGA. The CDR3 region is CASSPHARVDGYTF. The CDR3 nucleotides are TGTGCCAGCAGCCCCCACGCACGGGTGGATGGCTACACCTTC.

The J gene is TRBJ2-3, the V gene TRBV5-4, with TRBD2 matching 10 bases. Germline V CDR1 and CDR2: SGHNT, YYREEE (reference sequence). Germline trimming cut 4 bases from V and 0 bases from J; bases unmatched to any gene: 5. This CDR3 is built from 16 residues. DNA for the CDR3: TGTGCCAGCAGCGGCGGACTAGCGGTCAGCACAGATACGCAGTATTTT. The encoded protein is CASSGGLAVSTDTQYF.

J is TRBJ2-2 and V is TRBV7-3; no definite D call. V lost 6 bases and J lost 4, with 9 bases in between. Germline V gene data show CDR1 as SGHTA and CDR2 as FQGTGA. CDR3 length: 13 residues. Here the CDR3 reads CASSKSSTGELFF. Here the CDR3 DNA reads TGTGCCAGCAGTAAGAGCTCCACCGGGGAGCTGTTTTTT.

The CDR3 region has the DNA TGTGCCACCAGCAGTATAAGCAACTATAATTCACCCCTCCACTTT. Translation: CATSSISNYNSPLHF. The chain carries TRBV15 and TRBJ1-6; D unclear. CDR1 and CDR2 (germline): LNHNV, YYDKDF (reference sequence). Deletions cut 3 bases from V and 3 bases from J, with 9 bases between. The CDR3 sequence is 15 residues long. Combining the CDR3 with reference TRBV15 and TRBJ1-6 gives the whole variable domain DAMVIQNPRYQVTQFGKPVTLSCSQTLNHNVMYWYQQKSSQAPKLLFHYYDKDFNNEADTPDNFQSRRPNTSFCFLDIRSPGLGDTAMYLCATSSISNYNSPLHFGNGTRLTVT.

This clone showed up just a few times. V usage is TRBV5-1 and J usage is TRBJ2-1; 9 bases fit TRBD2. The V segment lost 2 bases and the J segment 4 bases; nucleotides outside the gene matches: 7. Germline V gene lookup returns CDR1 SGHRS and CDR2 YFSETQ. The CDR3 covers 16 residues. This CDR3 is CASSFVTSGLYNEQFF. CDR3 coding DNA: TGCGCCAGCAGCTTCGTGACTAGCGGCCTATACAATGAGCAGTTCTTC.